The sequence of this TCR beta chain was determined in a study of memory CD4+ T cells and cytomegalovirus serostatus. Whole-study context: Of the healthy Belgian adults, several were CMV seropositive and 24 seronegative.

The CDR3 covers 13 residues. The germline gives CDR1 GTSNPN, CDR2 SVGIG (reference sequence). Trimming took off 0 bases at V and 2 bases at J, with 7 bases between the two ends. Single viable CD3+CD4+CD8-CD45RO+ cells were sorted as the memory CD4+ T cells. Total CD4+ T cells were enriched by CD4 positive selection. Broader study findings: CD4+ memory repertoires contained about two fifths of the roughly 160 reported CMV TCRbeta sequences.

A note on this clone: Antigen specificity is unknown.

The table came from immunoSEQ multiplex PCR; TCRdb's copy has only in-frame clones and leaves some out. Here the sample spans 35,000 to 45,000 clones, roughly 80% being singletons. The sample consisted of memory CD4+ T cells from blood. The receptor comes from an adult in good health and CMV-seronegative. The rearrangement links TRBV30 to TRBJ1-2, with D hard to call. The CDR3 DNA reads TGTGCCTGGAGTGTACGTCAAAACTATGGCTACACCTTC. It encodes CAWSVRQNYGYTF.